The 21 T cell receptor beta chains given below trace back to one sample, sequenced in a study of long-term antiretroviral therapy in people with HIV. Researchers report immunoSEQ v3.0 was run at survey level. Produced via immunoSEQ multiplex PCR; TCRdb's table is partial and in-frame only. The data show approximately 10,000 clones, roughly 79% seen once. The material was unsorted PBMCs, obtained at the start of antiretroviral therapy, before treatment. The receptors stem from a man between 25 and 39 years old with HIV.

The J gene is TRBJ2-7, the V gene TRBV14; D might be TRBD1 (7 bases). Trimming took off 5 bases at V and 3 bases at J, with 14 bases between the two ends. Germline values: CDR1 SGHDN, CDR2 FVKESK. The CDR3 has 14 residues. As DNA, the CDR3 is TGTGCCAGCAGCTTTCGACAGGGAGGCTACGAGCAGTACTTC. Protein sequence: CASSFRQGGYEQYF.

The sample holds a few counts of this clone. The chain carries TRBV9 and TRBJ2-7, with 10 bases matching TRBD1. CDR1 and CDR2 from the germline V gene are SGDLS and YYNGEE. The CDR3 has 14 residues. Trimming removed 2 bases from V and 4 bases from J; junction bases left unmatched: 3. The CDR3 sequence: CASSVGTGVYEQYF. The CDR3 DNA sequence: TGTGCCAGCAGCGTTGGGACAGGGGTTTACGAGCAGTACTTC.

The chain carries TRBV29-1 and TRBJ2-2, with TRBD1 matching over 10 bases. This CDR3 has 14 amino acids. Germline CDR1 is SQVTM and CDR2 is ANQGSEA. J gave up 1 base and V 4 bases, and 0 bases lay outside the gene matches. CDR3 nucleotides: TGCAGCGTTGGGACAGGGGGGAACACCGGGGAGCTGTTTTTT. Its translation: CSVGTGGNTGELFF.

This clone was seen just once. The chain carries TRBV6-6 and TRBJ2-1; D is possibly TRBD2 (5 bases). This CDR3 comprises 13 residues. In germline, CDR1 is MNHNY, CDR2 SVGAGI (reference sequence). Trimming cost V 5 bases and J 9 bases, with 14 bases left between them. CDR3 coding DNA: TGTGCCAGCAGTACCGGGGTGAGTGGTGAGCAGTTCTTC. Encoded protein: CASSTGVSGEQFF.

The chain carries TRBV6-1 and TRBJ1-6, with 7 nucleotides matching TRBD1. Germline trimming cut 4 bases from V and 7 bases from J; bases unmatched to any gene: 10. In germline, CDR1 is MNHNS, CDR2 SASEGT. The CDR3 is 16 residues long. The CDR3 here is CASSVRQGQSNSPLHF. As DNA, the CDR3 is TGTGCCAGCAGTGTCAGACAGGGACAGTCGAATTCACCCCTCCACTTT.

This rearrangement joins TRBV19 to TRBJ1-4, with unresolved D. Germline loops: CDR1 LNHDA, CDR2 SQIVND (reference sequence). The germline V and J ends were trimmed by 3 bases and 12 bases, with 17 bases remaining between them. CDR3 length: 14 residues. The CDR3 bases are TGTGCCAGTAGTATGGCCTCGATGGGGTGGCAACTGTTTTTT. Encoded protein: CASSMASMGWQLFF. The complete variable domain, with remaining parts taken from reference TRBV19 and TRBJ1-4, reads DGGITQSPKYLFRKEGQNVTLSCEQNLNHDAMYWYRQDPGQGLRLIYYSQIVNDFQKGDIAEGYSVSREKKESFPLTVTSAQKNPTAFYLCASSMASMGWQLFFGSGTQLSVL.

This clone is medium-sized. V is TRBV5-4 and J is TRBJ1-2; 8 bases fit TRBD1. V was pared by 6 bases and J by 2 bases, with 6 bases of the junction left unmatched. In germline, CDR1 is SGHNT, CDR2 YYREEE (reference sequence). The CDR3 extends over 14 amino acids. The CDR3 is CASTGQGGNYGYTF. CDR3 nucleotides: TGTGCCAGCACCGGACAGGGAGGGAACTATGGCTACACCTTC. Supplemented by reference TRBV5-4 and TRBJ1-2, the full variable domain reads ETGVTQSPTHLIKTRGQQVTLRCSSQSGHNTVSWYQQALGQGPQFIFQYYREEENGRGNFPPRFSGLQFPNYSSELNVNALELDDSALYLCASTGQGGNYGYTFGSGTRLTVV.

The CDR3 reads CATSPGDSYEQYF. CDR3 DNA sequence: TGTGCCACCAGTCCCGGGGACTCCTACGAGCAGTACTTC. This rearrangement joins TRBV15 to TRBJ2-7, with a possible D match to TRBD2 (5 bases). CDR1 and CDR2 from the germline V gene are LNHNV and YYDKDF (reference sequence). The CDR3 contains 13 residues. The V end lost 6 bases, the J end lost 0 bases, and 9 bases lay between the germline ends.

The rearrangement links TRBV7-9 to TRBJ1-2; D unclear. The CDR3 spans 13 residues. From germline, CDR1 is SEHNR and CDR2 FQNEAQ (reference sequence). The V end lost 0 bases, the J end lost 10 bases, and 12 bases lay between the germline ends. CDR3 residues: CASSLAHGWAYTF. In DNA, the CDR3 is TGTGCCAGCAGCTTAGCGCACGGGTGGGCCTACACCTTC. Looking up the rest from reference TRBV7-9 and TRBJ1-2 gives the full variable domain: DTGVSQNPRHKITKRGQNVTFRCDPISEHNRLYWYRQTLGQGPEFLTYFQNEAQLEKSRLLSDRFSAERPKGSFSTLEIQRTEQGDSAMYLCASSLAHGWAYTFGSGTRLTVV.

The J gene is TRBJ2-1, the V gene TRBV2; D may match TRBD1 or TRBD2 (5 bases each). Germline V gene lookup returns CDR1 SNHLY and CDR2 FYNNEI. The CDR3 contains 14 residues. Trimming stripped 8 bases from V and 9 bases from J, with 20 bases between. The DNA of the CDR3 is TGTGCCAGCTCTCGGGGCCCTGGTTTCCCTGAGCAGTTCTTC. Its translation: CASSRGPGFPEQFF.

The chain is built from TRBV7-2 and TRBJ2-7; D is ambiguous. The CDR3 runs 14 residues. Germline V gene lookup returns CDR1 SGHTA and CDR2 FQGNSA. The V end was cut by 0 bases, the J end by 4 bases, with 10 bases between. DNA for the CDR3: TGTGCCAGCAGCTTAGCTGTTCTAAAGTACGAGCAGTACTTC. This encodes CASSLAVLKYEQYF.

The genes are TRBV7-3 and TRBJ2-1, with D hard to call. The V end was cut by 2 bases, the J end by 6 bases, with 8 bases between. CDR3 length equals 13 residues. Germline loops: CDR1 SGHTA, CDR2 FQGTGA. The CDR3, as DNA: TGTGCCAGCAGCTTACCCCCCTCCAATGAGCAGTTCTTC. Translating it yields CASSLPPSNEQFF.

The genes are TRBV6-1 and TRBJ1-5, with D perhaps TRBD1 (5 bases). Germline V gene sequence: CDR1 MNHNS, CDR2 SASEGT. CDR3 length: 15 residues. Trimming took 9 bases from V and 2 from J, leaving 17 bases between them. The CDR3 loop is CASHLDRTGNQPQHF. Written as DNA, the CDR3 is TGTGCCAGTCATTTAGACAGAACCGGCAATCAGCCCCAGCATTTT.

The chain has TRBV7-2 and TRBJ1-2; no clear D gene. The CDR3 has 13 residues. Germline CDR1 SGHTA, CDR2 FQGNSA. Trimming stripped 2 bases from V and 8 bases from J, with 12 bases between. The CDR3 protein is CASSLPAEGGYTF. The CDR3 DNA follows: TGTGCCAGCAGCTTACCGGCGGAGGGCGGCTACACCTTC.

The chain joins TRBV7-2 to TRBJ2-3, with no clear D. The germline CDR1 and CDR2 sequences are SGHTA and FQGNSA. With 0 bases removed from V and 4 bases from J, the gap between germline ends came to 5 bases. The CDR3 totals 13 residues. CDR3 in amino acids: CASSLAPADTQYF. CDR3 nucleotides: TGTGCCAGCAGCTTAGCTCCCGCAGATACGCAGTATTTT.

This chain uses TRBV5-4 with TRBJ1-1; 7 bases are a match to TRBD1. The CDR3 runs to 17 residues. Germline CDR1 reads SGHNT; CDR2 reads YYREEE (reference sequence). The trim removed 4 bases at V and 2 bases at J, leaving 14 bases unmatched. CDR3 in DNA: TGTGCCAGCAGCCGAGGCGTCCGACAGGGTGCCAACACTGAAGCTTTCTTT. It yields the protein CASSRGVRQGANTEAFF.

This rearrangement joins TRBV6-6 to TRBJ2-5, with D unresolved. V dropped 2 bases and J dropped 4 bases, with 2 bases sitting between them. There are 11 residues in the CDR3. CDR1 MNHNY and CDR2 SVGAGI come from the germline V gene (reference sequence). The CDR3 nucleotides are TGTGCCAGCAGTTACGGAGAGACCCAGTACTTC. As protein: CASSYGETQYF.

V and J are TRBV5-5 and TRBJ2-5; D possibly matches TRBD1 or TRBD2 (5 bases each). The CDR3 is made up of 15 amino acids. Trimming cost V 0 bases and J 0 bases, with 9 bases left between them. Germline values: CDR1 SGHKS, CDR2 YYEKEE (reference sequence). CDR3 amino acids: CASSLEGRYQETQYF. The CDR3 nucleotides read TGTGCCAGCAGCTTGGAGGGACGGTACCAAGAGACCCAGTACTTC. Based on the CDR3 plus reference TRBV5-5 and TRBJ2-5, the full variable domain is DAGVTQSPTHLIKTRGQQVTLRCSPISGHKSVSWYQQVLGQGPQFIFQYYEKEERGRGNFPDRFSARQFPNYSSELNVNALLLGDSALYLCASSLEGRYQETQYFGPGTRLLVL.

The V call is TRBV5-1, the J call TRBJ2-7; D unresolved. The CDR3 covers 14 residues. Germline-derived CDR1 and CDR2 are SGHRS and YFSETQ. The germline V and J ends were trimmed by 4 bases and 1 base, with 12 bases remaining between them. The CDR3 sequence is CASSKDASSYEQYF. The CDR3 DNA reads TGCGCCAGCAGCAAGGACGCTAGTTCCTACGAGCAGTACTTC.

The chain has TRBV27 and TRBJ1-6, with 9 bases lining up with TRBD1. This CDR3 is built from 15 residues. Germline-derived CDR1 and CDR2 are MNHEY and SMNVEV (reference sequence). Germline trimming cut 5 bases from V and 9 bases from J; bases unmatched to any gene: 8. The CDR3 here is CASSPQEGQGSPLHF. CDR3 nucleotide sequence: TGTGCCAGCAGTCCCCAGGAGGGACAGGGTTCACCCCTCCACTTT.

J is TRBJ2-3 and V is TRBV7-9, with 10 positions matching TRBD2. The CDR3 is made up of 16 amino acids. Germline V gene lookup returns CDR1 SEHNR and CDR2 FQNEAQ (reference sequence). V lost 2 bases, J lost 1 base, and 3 bases stayed unmatched. CDR3 sequence reads: CASSLYSGRRTDTQYF. DNA for the CDR3: TGTGCCAGCAGCTTATATAGCGGGAGGCGCACAGATACGCAGTATTTT.